These T cell receptor beta chains were read from a single sample in a study of memory CD4+ T cells and cytomegalovirus serostatus. The table came from immunoSEQ multiplex PCR; TCRdb's copy has only in-frame clones and leaves some out. The table includes roughly 84,000 clones, 65% to 85% detected once. Material for sequencing was memory CD4+ T cells from blood. The receptors derive from an adult in good health and CMV-seronegative. Each CDR3 is given with its conserved first and last residue. D genes are given only for firm matches. Part of the rows lack a size; the others show once, few, many or a class for expanded clones.

d_call,j_call,clone_size,v_call,cdr3_aa,cdr3_nt
TRBD1,TRBJ1-6,.,TRBV5-1,CASSGRTGVNSPLHF,TGCGCCAGCAGCGGCCGGACAGGGGTCAATTCACCCCTCCACTTT
TRBD1,TRBJ1-2,few,TRBV7-2,CASSPDRVYGYTF,TGTGCCAGCAGCCCGGACAGGGTGTATGGCTACACCTTC
TRBD2,TRBJ2-1,.,TRBV27,CASSRSSGGNEQFF,TGTGCCAGCAGTCGCTCTAGCGGGGGCAATGAGCAGTTCTTC
.,TRBJ1-6,.,TRBV19,CASSMLAINSPLHF,TGTGCCAGTAGTATGCTAGCGATTAATTCACCCCTCCACTTT
.,TRBJ1-2,once,TRBV19,CASTAGQGYGYTF,TGTGCCAGTACCGCGGGGCAAGGCTATGGCTACACCTTC
.,TRBJ1-2,.,TRBV7-9,CASSLFMTRDSGSYTF,TGTGCCAGCAGCTTATTTATGACGAGGGACTCCGGGAGCTACACCTTC
.,TRBJ1-3,.,TRBV7-8,CASTWGPSSGNTIYF,TGTGCCAGCACCTGGGGGCCGAGCTCTGGAAACACCATATATTTT
TRBD1,TRBJ1-4,.,TRBV19,CASSRPGQGAEKLFF,TGTGCCAGTAGCAGACCGGGACAGGGGGCTGAAAAACTGTTTTTT
.,TRBJ2-1,once,TRBV7-9,CASSLVAGSSYNEQFF,TGTGCCAGCAGCTTAGTTGCGGGAAGCTCCTACAATGAGCAGTTCTTC
.,TRBJ2-7,.,TRBV7-8,CASSSTGNEQYF,TGTGCCAGCAGCTCGACAGGCAACGAGCAGTACTTC
.,TRBJ1-6,.,TRBV6-5,CASSYSAQGNSPLHF,TGTGCCAGCAGTTACTCAGCCCAGGGCAATTCACCCCTCCACTTT
.,TRBJ1-6,.,TRBV6-6,CASSSMESPLHF,TGTGCCAGCAGCTCCATGGAGTCACCCCTCCACTTT
.,TRBJ2-3,.,TRBV18,CASSPPSSDTQYF,TGTGCCAGCTCACCCCCTAGCAGCGATACGCAGTATTTT
.,TRBJ2-1,.,TRBV6-7,CASSYHSYNEQFF,TGTGCCAGCAGTTACCACAGCTACAATGAGCAGTTCTTC
TRBD2,TRBJ2-6,.,TRBV7-3,CASSLLPSGELSGANVLTF,TGTGCCAGCAGCTTATTGCCTAGCGGGGAGCTCTCTGGGGCCAACGTCCTGACTTTC
TRBD1,TRBJ1-5,.,TRBV18,CASSAVNPQGAGGQPQHF,TGTGCCAGCTCGGCCGTCAATCCTCAGGGGGCTGGCGGTCAGCCCCAGCATTTT
TRBD2,TRBJ2-7,few,TRBV30,CAWSELSGGGAYEQYF,TGTGCCTGGAGTGAGCTTTCTGGCGGGGGGGCCTACGAGCAGTACTTC